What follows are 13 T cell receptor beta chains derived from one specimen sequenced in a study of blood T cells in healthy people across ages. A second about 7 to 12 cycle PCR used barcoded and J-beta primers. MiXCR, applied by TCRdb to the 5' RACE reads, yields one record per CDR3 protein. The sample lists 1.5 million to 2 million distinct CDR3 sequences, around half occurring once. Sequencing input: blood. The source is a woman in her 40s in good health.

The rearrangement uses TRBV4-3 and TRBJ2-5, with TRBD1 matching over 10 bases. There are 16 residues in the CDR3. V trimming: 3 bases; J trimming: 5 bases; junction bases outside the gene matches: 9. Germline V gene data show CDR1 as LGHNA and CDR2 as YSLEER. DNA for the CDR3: TGCGCCAGCAGCCAGCGCGGGACAGGGGTTTTTGAGACCCAGTACTTC. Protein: CASSQRGTGVFETQYF.

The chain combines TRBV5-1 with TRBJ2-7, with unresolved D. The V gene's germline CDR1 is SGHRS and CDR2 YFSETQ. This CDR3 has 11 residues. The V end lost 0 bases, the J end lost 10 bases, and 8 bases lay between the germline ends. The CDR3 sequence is CASSLVETQYV. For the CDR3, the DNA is TGCGCCAGCAGCTTGGTAGAGACCCAGTACGTC.

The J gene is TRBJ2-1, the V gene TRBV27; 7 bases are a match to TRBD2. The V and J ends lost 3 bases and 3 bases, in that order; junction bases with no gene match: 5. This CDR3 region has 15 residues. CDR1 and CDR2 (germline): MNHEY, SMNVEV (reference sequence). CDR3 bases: TGTGCCAGCAGTTTGGCGCGGGGGTTCTACAATGAGCAGTTCTTC. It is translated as CASSLARGFYNEQFF.

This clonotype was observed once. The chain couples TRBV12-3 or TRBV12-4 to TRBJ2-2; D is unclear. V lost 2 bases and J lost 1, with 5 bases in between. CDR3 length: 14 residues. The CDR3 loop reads CASSLLVNTGELFF. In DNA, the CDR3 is TGTGCCAGCAGTTTATTGGTGAACACCGGGGAGCTGTTTTTT.

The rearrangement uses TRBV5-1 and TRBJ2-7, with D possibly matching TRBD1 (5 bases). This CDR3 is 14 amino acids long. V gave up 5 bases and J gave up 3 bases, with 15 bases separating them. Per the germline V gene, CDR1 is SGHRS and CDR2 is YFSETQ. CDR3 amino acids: CASRPYSTDYEQYF. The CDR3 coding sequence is TGCGCCAGCAGACCCTATTCGACAGACTACGAGCAGTACTTC.

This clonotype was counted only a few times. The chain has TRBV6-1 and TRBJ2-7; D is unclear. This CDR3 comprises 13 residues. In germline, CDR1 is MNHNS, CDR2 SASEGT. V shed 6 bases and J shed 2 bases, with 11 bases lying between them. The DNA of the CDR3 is TGTGCCAGCAGCCAAGAGGCCACCTACGAGCAGTACTTC. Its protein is CASSQEATYEQYF.

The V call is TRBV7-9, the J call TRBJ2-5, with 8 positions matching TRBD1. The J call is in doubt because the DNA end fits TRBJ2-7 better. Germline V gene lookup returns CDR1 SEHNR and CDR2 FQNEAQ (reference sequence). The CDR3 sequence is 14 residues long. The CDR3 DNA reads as TGTGCCAGCAGCCTAGGACAGGGTTGGGGCGAGCAGTACTTC. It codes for CASSLGQGWGEQYF.

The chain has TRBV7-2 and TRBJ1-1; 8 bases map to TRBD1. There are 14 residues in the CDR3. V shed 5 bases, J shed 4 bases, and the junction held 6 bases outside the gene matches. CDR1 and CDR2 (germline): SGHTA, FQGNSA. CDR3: CASSVGQGITEAFF. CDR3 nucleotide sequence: TGTGCCAGCAGCGTCGGACAGGGTATCACTGAAGCTTTCTTT.

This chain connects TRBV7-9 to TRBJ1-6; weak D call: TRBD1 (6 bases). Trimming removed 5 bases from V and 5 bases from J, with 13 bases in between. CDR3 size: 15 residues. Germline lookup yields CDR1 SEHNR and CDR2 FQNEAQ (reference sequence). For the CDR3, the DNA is TGTGCCAGCAGCGCGAGGGGGACCCATAATTCACCCCTCCACTTT. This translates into CASSARGTHNSPLHF. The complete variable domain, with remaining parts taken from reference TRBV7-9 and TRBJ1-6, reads DTGVSQNPRHKITKRGQNVTFRCDPISEHNRLYWYRQTLGQGPEFLTYFQNEAQLEKSRLLSDRFSAERPKGSFSTLEIQRTEQGDSAMYLCASSARGTHNSPLHFGNGTRLTVT.

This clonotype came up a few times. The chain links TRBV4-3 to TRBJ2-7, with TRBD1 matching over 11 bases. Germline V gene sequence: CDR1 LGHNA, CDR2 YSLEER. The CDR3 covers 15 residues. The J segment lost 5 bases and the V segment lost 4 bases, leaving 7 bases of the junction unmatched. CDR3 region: CASSLYRDRGNEQYF. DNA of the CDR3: TGCGCCAGCAGCCTTTACCGGGACAGGGGGAACGAGCAGTACTTC.

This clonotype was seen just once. The CDR3: CASTLEGDRGSSPLHF. CDR3 DNA: TGTGCCAGCACCCTTGAGGGGGACAGGGGCTCCTCACCCCTCCACTTT. This sequence joins TRBV2 and TRBJ1-6; 10 positions match TRBD1. Trimming cost V 7 bases and J 10 bases; bases outside gene matches: 13. This CDR3 comprises 16 residues. CDR1 and CDR2 from the germline V gene are SNHLY and FYNNEI.

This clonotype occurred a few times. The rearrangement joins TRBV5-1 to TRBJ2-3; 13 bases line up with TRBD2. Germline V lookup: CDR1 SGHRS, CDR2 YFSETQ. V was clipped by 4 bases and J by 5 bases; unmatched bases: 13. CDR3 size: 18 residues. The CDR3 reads CASSGDKTSGGKGDTQYF. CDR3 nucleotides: TGCGCCAGCAGCGGAGACAAGACTAGCGGGGGGAAGGGAGATACGCAGTATTTT.

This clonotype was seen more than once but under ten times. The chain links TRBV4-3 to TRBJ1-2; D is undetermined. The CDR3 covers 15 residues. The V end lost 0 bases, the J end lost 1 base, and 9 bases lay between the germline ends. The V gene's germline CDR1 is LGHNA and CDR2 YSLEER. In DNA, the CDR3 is TGCGCCAGCAGCCAAGACGCAGCCTTTAACTATGGCTACACCTTC. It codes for CASSQDAAFNYGYTF.